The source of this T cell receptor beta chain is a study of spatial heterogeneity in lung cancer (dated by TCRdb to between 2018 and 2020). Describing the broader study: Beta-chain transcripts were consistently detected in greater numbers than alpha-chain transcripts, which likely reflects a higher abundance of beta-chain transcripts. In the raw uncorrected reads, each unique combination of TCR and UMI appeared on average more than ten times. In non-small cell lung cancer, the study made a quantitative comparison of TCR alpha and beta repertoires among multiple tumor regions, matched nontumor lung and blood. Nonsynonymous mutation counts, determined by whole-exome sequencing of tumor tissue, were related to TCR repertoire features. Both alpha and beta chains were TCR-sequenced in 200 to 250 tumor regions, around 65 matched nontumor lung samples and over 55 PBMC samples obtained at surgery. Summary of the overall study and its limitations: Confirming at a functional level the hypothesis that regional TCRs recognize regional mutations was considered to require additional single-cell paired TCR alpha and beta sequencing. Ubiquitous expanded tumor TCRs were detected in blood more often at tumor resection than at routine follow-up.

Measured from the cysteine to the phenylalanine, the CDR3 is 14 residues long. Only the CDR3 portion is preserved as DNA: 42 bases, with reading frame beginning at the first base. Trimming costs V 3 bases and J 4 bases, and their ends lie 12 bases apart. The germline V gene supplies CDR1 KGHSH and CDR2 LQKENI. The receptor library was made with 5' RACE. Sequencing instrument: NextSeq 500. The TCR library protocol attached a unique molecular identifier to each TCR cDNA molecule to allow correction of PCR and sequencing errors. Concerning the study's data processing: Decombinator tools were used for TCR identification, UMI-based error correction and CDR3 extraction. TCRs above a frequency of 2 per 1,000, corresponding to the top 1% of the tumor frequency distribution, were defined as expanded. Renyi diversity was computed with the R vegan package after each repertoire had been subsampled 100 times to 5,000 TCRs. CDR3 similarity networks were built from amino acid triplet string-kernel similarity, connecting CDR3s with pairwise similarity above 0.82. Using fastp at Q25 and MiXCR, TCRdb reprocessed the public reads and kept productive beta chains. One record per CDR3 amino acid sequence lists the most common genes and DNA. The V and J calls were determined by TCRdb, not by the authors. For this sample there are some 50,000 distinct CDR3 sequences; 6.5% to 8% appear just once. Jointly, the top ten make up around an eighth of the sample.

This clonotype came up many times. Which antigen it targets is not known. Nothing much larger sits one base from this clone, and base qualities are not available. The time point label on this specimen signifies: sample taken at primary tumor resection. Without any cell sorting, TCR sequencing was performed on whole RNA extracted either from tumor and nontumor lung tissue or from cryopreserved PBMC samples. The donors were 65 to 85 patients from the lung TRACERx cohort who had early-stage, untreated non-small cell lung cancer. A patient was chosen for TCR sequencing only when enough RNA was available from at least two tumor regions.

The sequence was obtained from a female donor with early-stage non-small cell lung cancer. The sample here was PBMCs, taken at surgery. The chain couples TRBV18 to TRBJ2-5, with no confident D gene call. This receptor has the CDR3 CASSPWGAAETQYF. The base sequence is TGTGCCAGCTCACCGTGGGGTGCAGCAGAGACCCAGTACTTC.